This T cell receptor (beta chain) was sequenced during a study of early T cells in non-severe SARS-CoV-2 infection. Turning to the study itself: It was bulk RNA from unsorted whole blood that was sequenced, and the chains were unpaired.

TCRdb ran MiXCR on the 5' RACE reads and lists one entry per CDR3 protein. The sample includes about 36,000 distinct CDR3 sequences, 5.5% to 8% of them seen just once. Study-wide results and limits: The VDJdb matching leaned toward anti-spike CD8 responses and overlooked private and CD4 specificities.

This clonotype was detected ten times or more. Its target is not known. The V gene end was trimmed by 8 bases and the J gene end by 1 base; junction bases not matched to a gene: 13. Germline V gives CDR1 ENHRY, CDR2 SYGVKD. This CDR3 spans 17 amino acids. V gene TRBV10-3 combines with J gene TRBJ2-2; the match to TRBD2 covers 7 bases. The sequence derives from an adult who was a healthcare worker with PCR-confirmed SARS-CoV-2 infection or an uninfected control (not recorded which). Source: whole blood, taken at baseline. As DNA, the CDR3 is TGTGCCATCTATCCCCGAGGCGGGACTAAGAACACCGGGGAGCTGTTTTTT. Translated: CAIYPRGGTKNTGELFF.